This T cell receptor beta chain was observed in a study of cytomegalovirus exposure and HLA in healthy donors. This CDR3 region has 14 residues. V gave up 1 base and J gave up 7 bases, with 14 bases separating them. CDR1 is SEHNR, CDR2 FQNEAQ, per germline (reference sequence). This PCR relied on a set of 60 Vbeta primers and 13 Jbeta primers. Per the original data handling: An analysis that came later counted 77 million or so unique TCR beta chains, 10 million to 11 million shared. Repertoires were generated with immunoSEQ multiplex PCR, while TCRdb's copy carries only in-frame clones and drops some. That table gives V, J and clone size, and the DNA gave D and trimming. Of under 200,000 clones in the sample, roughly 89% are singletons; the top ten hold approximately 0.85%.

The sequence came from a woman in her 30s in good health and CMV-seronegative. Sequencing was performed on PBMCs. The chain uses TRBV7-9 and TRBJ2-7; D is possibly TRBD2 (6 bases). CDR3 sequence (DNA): TGTGCCAGCAGCTTAGTCGGGATCGCGGGGGAGCAGTACTTC. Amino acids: CASSLVGIAGEQYF.